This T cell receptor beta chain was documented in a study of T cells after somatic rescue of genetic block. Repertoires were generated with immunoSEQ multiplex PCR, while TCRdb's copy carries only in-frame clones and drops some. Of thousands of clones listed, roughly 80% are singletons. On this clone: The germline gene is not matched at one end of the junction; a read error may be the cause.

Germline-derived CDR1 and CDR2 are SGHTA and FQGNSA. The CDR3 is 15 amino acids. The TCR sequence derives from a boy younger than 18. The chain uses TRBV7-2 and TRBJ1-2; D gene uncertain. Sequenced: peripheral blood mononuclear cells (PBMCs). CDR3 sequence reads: CASSSPRRDGKTYGF. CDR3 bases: TGTGCCAGCAGCTCTCCTCGCAGAGACGGAAAGACCTATGGCTTC.